What follows is one T cell receptor (beta chain) and its context. The sample is drawn from a study of blood T cell repertoires in COVID-19. Study-level information: Sites in the United States, Italy and Spain provided acute and convalescent COVID-19 samples. Sources were T cells, B-cell-depleted T cells, or PBMCs; the material itself was cDNA or gDNA.

Authors' processing steps: The authors estimated nucleated cell counts from reference gene primer amplification. Assay: immunoSEQ multiplex PCR; the TCRdb copy retains only in-frame clones and omits some. V, J and clone size reflect that table, while D and trimming were determined from the DNA. The sample yields 250,000 to 300,000 clones, approximately 87% seen once. The sequenced sample was peripheral blood. The clonotype was recovered from a man aged 55 to 70 who had recovered from COVID-19.

CDR3 DNA sequence: TGTGCCAGCAGGGGGACAGGGGATAACTATGGCTACACCTTC. Amino acid sequence: CASRGTGDNYGYTF. The chain employs TRBV28 and TRBJ1-2; 10 nucleotides match TRBD1. The germline V gene has CDR1 MDHEN and CDR2 SYDVKM. The V segment lost 6 bases and the J segment 1 base; nucleotides outside the gene matches: 2. The CDR3 length is 14 residues.